This is a list of T cell receptor beta chains from one sample in a study of T-cell reconstitution after alpha-beta-depleted transplantation in children. One entry per CDR3 protein, called by TCRdb with MiXCR from the PCR reads. The sample lists some 550,000 distinct CDR3 sequences, about 17% seen once, with less than 4% in the top ten. Sample: PBMCs from the stem cell graft donor, taken from the stem cell graft. Source of these receptors: a human donor who donated a stem cell graft to a child with acute lymphoblastic leukemia. CDR3s leave out the opening cysteine and the closing phenylalanine or tryptophan. The order of the fields is J gene, V gene, D gene, CDR3 protein. The D gene is left open where the match is weak.

J: TRBJ1-1
V: TRBV5-5
D: TRBD1
CDR3: ASSFEGTAEAF

J: TRBJ1-1
V: TRBV29-1
D: TRBD1
CDR3: SVVGGTETF

J: TRBJ2-1
V: TRBV7-9
D: TRBD2
CDR3: ASSLGVSGRAVF

J: TRBJ1-5
V: TRBV29-1
D: .
CDR3: SVSGGWYQPQH

J: TRBJ2-7
V: TRBV4-1
D: .
CDR3: ASSQRVTSYEQY

J: TRBJ2-7
V: TRBV29-1
D: .
CDR3: SVAQGRVSYEQY

J: TRBJ1-1
V: TRBV28
D: .
CDR3: ASSIGGFTEAF

J: TRBJ2-7
V: TRBV20-1
D: TRBD1
CDR3: SAQTGKHEQY

J: TRBJ2-1
V: TRBV7-9
D: TRBD2
CDR3: ASSWGLAEPNEQF

J: TRBJ2-2
V: TRBV5-1
D: TRBD1
CDR3: ASSPSGTGGLSGELF

J: TRBJ1-1
V: TRBV2
D: TRBD1
CDR3: ASTGTVWNTEAF

J: TRBJ2-3
V: TRBV5-5
D: TRBD2
CDR3: ASSRSTSGVYTDTQY

J: TRBJ2-2
V: TRBV6-1
D: .
CDR3: ASSEFSGGTNPGELF

J: TRBJ1-1
V: TRBV5-1
D: .
CDR3: ASSLESVGYTEAF

J: TRBJ2-7
V: TRBV10-3
D: .
CDR3: AISGGGSYEQY

J: TRBJ2-1
V: TRBV12-3/TRBV12-4
D: .
CDR3: ASTPLVGDNEQF

J: TRBJ2-5
V: TRBV19
D: .
CDR3: ASKLDLTQETQY

J: TRBJ1-1
V: TRBV12-3/TRBV12-4
D: .
CDR3: ASSPGGGTEAF

J: TRBJ2-4
V: TRBV27
D: TRBD2
CDR3: ASSLSGGKNIQY

J: TRBJ2-6
V: TRBV5-6
D: TRBD2
CDR3: ASGRGGAVSGANVLT

J: TRBJ1-5
V: TRBV20-1
D: .
CDR3: SAVRDGNQPQH

J: TRBJ1-1
V: TRBV7-3
D: .
CDR3: ASSARGPETEAF

J: TRBJ2-3
V: TRBV6-4
D: TRBD2
CDR3: ASSETSGQTDTQY

J: TRBJ2-1
V: TRBV5-1
D: .
CDR3: ASSFTADGYNEQF

J: TRBJ1-1
V: TRBV15
D: .
CDR3: ATSRDLGDTEAF

J: TRBJ2-1
V: TRBV5-1
D: .
CDR3: ASSRQAGPYNEQF

J: TRBJ1-5
V: TRBV2
D: TRBD1
CDR3: ASSRQGGYSNQPQH

J: TRBJ1-5
V: TRBV3-1
D: .
CDR3: ASSPNRVSNQPQH

J: TRBJ2-1
V: TRBV2
D: .
CDR3: ASSEGSSLQF

J: TRBJ2-1
V: TRBV7-9
D: .
CDR3: ASSFPPTGLNEQF

J: TRBJ2-1
V: TRBV12-3/TRBV12-4
D: TRBD2
CDR3: ASSQGLATYNEQF

J: TRBJ2-7
V: TRBV12-3/TRBV12-4
D: .
CDR3: ASSRGQSSYEQY

J: TRBJ2-1
V: TRBV27
D: TRBD1
CDR3: ASSFARGPGEQF

J: TRBJ2-5
V: TRBV20-1
D: TRBD2
CDR3: SARESGREETQY

J: TRBJ2-1
V: TRBV7-3
D: .
CDR3: ASSATGTGYNEQF

J: TRBJ2-1
V: TRBV9
D: .
CDR3: ASSVGGLDYNEQF

J: TRBJ1-5
V: TRBV10-3
D: .
CDR3: AIRDDRQPQH

J: TRBJ2-3
V: TRBV7-2
D: TRBD2
CDR3: ASSRDYLSTDTQY

J: TRBJ2-7
V: TRBV7-9
D: .
CDR3: ASSPDDGNEQY

J: TRBJ1-1
V: TRBV12-3/TRBV12-4
D: TRBD1
CDR3: ASSIQGAGEAF

J: TRBJ2-1
V: TRBV23-1
D: .
CDR3: ASSQSGHNEQF

J: TRBJ2-7
V: TRBV7-9
D: TRBD1
CDR3: ASEGQGPPHSYEQY

J: TRBJ1-2
V: TRBV7-9
D: .
CDR3: ASSLVGGGYT

J: TRBJ2-2
V: TRBV5-1
D: .
CDR3: ASRQRGNTGELF

J: TRBJ2-7
V: TRBV21-1
D: .
CDR3: ASSKDRTVFYYEQY

J: TRBJ2-1
V: TRBV4-1
D: .
CDR3: ASSQSIWDEQF

J: TRBJ1-2
V: TRBV21-1
D: .
CDR3: ASSKARWDPPSYGYT